The present entry profiles one T cell receptor (beta chain) with its context. What it binds is unknown. The data originate from a study of T cell repertoires and HLA-DP antigens. Study-wide context: Transduced HeLa cells presented HLA-DP to CD4+ T cells. Versus self, one alloantigen differed at one groove amino acid, the other at some eleven.

The PCR primers covered 54 TRBV and 13 TRBJ segments. This table comes from immunoSEQ multiplex PCR, and its TCRdb copy is limited to in-frame clones, with some not included. The repertoire includes some 110,000 clones, around 93% of them detected once, and under 0.35% sits in the top ten. V lost 2 bases and J lost 4, with 6 bases in between. Germline CDR1 ENHRY, CDR2 SYGVKD. This CDR3 contains 13 residues. Purity of the untouched CD4+ T cells was around 98%. This chain joins TRBV10-3 and TRBJ1-5; no definite D call. What was sequenced was CD4+ T cells from PBMCs. This receptor was identified in a woman aged 18-29 years in good health and CMV-seronegative. The CDR3 protein is CAISEVGNQPQHF. The DNA of the CDR3 is TGTGCCATCAGTGAGGTAGGGAATCAGCCCCAGCATTTT.